Presented here are 13 T cell receptor beta chains from one specimen sequenced in a study of spatial heterogeneity in lung cancer. In TCRdb, the 5' RACE reads were re-called with MiXCR into one record per CDR3 protein. The profile covers about 92,000 distinct CDR3 sequences, with approximately 12% appearing a single time and about 41% taken by the ten largest. Time point indicated: sample taken at primary tumor resection. Here the sequenced sample was PBMCs, taken at surgery. The origin of the receptors is a male donor with early-stage non-small cell lung cancer.

The gene calls are TRBV18 and TRBJ1-5; unclear D gene. The CDR3 spans 16 residues. Trimming removed 2 bases from V and 0 bases from J, with 11 bases in between. The germline CDR1 and CDR2 sequences are KGHSH and LQKENI. CDR3 DNA: TGTGCCAGCTCACCATTTGAAAGGTCTAGCAATCAGCCCCAGCATTTT. Translating gives CASSPFERSSNQPQHF.

This clonotype was found a few times. The chain links TRBV9 to TRBJ2-3, with D tentatively TRBD2 (6 bases). From germline, CDR1 is SGDLS and CDR2 YYNGEE. This CDR3 comprises 16 residues. Trimming removed 7 bases from V and 0 bases from J, with 18 bases in between. The CDR3 region is CASSAGGTKSTDTQYF. In DNA, the CDR3 is TGTGCCAGCTCCGCCGGGGGTACCAAAAGCACAGATACGCAGTATTTT.

V is TRBV11-2 and J is TRBJ2-6; D perhaps matches TRBD1 (6 bases). Trimming left V 5 bases short and J 0 bases short, with 20 bases between. In germline, CDR1 is SGHAT, CDR2 FQNNGV. The CDR3 is 19 amino acids. The CDR3 nucleotides read TGTGCCAGCAGCCCTACATGGGGGCAGGCACCCTCTGGGGCCAACGTCCTGACTTTC. Translation gives CASSPTWGQAPSGANVLTF.

This clonotype was counted only a few times. The gene calls are TRBV2 and TRBJ1-2, with TRBD1 matching 8 bases. Trimming took 5 bases from V and 2 from J; bases not matched to a gene: 4. Germline-derived CDR1 and CDR2 are SNHLY and FYNNEI. This CDR3 comprises 14 residues. The CDR3 sequence is CASSFGQGNYGYTF. In DNA form, the CDR3 reads TGTGCCAGCAGTTTCGGACAGGGAAACTATGGCTACACCTTC.

A few counts support this clonotype. The CDR3 nucleotides are TGTGCCAGCAGTTTGGTACAGGGAGGGGGCTACACCTTC. The encoded protein is CASSLVQGGGYTF. The chain employs TRBV27 and TRBJ1-2, with D maybe TRBD1 (6 bases). Germline assignment: CDR1 MNHEY and CDR2 SMNVEV (reference sequence). Trimming took off 3 bases at V and 8 bases at J, with 13 bases between the two ends. CDR3 length equals 13 residues.

The sample holds a few counts of this clonotype. V is TRBV4-2 and J is TRBJ2-7; the D is unclear. The germline V and J ends were trimmed by 4 bases and 3 bases, with 16 bases remaining between them. Germline values: CDR1 LGHNA, CDR2 YNFKEQ. The CDR3 runs to 15 residues. CDR3 in DNA: TGTGCCAGCAGCCGACTGACGGACCCCCTCTACGAGCAGTACTTC. Translation gives CASSRLTDPLYEQYF.

This clonotype was seen ten or more times. The V call is TRBV7-9, the J call TRBJ2-1; a weak D match, TRBD2 (5 bases). The V gene's germline CDR1 is SEHNR and CDR2 FQNEAQ (reference sequence). The CDR3 is 16 residues long. Trimming shortened V by 5 bases and J by 7 bases, and 21 bases separated the two germline ends. CDR3 sequence: CASSQMGRLAINEQFF. DNA for the CDR3: TGTGCCAGCAGCCAAATGGGTAGGCTAGCCATAAATGAGCAGTTCTTC.

The chain is built from TRBV4-3 and TRBJ2-7, with a weak D call TRBD2 (5 bases). The V and J ends lost 6 bases and 0 bases respectively, with 15 bases between them. The CDR3 runs to 15 residues. Germline V gene lookup returns CDR1 LGHNA and CDR2 YSLEER. In DNA form, the CDR3 reads TGCGCCAGCAGTCCCGACCTGGGGAGCTCCTACGAGCAGTACTTC. It codes for CASSPDLGSSYEQYF.

The sample holds a few counts of this clonotype. The chain combines TRBV10-3 with TRBJ2-2; maybe TRBD2 (7 bases). Trimming stripped 6 bases from V and 4 bases from J, with 9 bases between. This CDR3 spans 13 amino acids. Germline V gives CDR1 ENHRY, CDR2 SYGVKD. In DNA form, the CDR3 reads TGTGCCATCAGCGGGGGGCTCACCGGGGAGCTGTTTTTT. Its protein product is CAISGGLTGELFF.

V is TRBV5-6 and J is TRBJ2-6; weak D call: TRBD1 (6 bases). This CDR3 is 16 amino acids long. Germline loops: CDR1 SGHDT, CDR2 YYEEEE. Trimming removed 4 bases at V and 0 bases at J, with 11 bases between. CDR3 in amino acids: CASSLDSSSGANVLTF. The CDR3 coding sequence is TGTGCCAGCAGCCTGGACAGTAGCTCTGGGGCCAACGTCCTGACTTTC.

In its sample, this clonotype was seen a few times. The chain links TRBV28 to TRBJ1-2; no definite D call. V shed 6 bases and J shed 8 bases, with 16 bases lying between them. Germline assignment: CDR1 MDHEN and CDR2 SYDVKM. This CDR3 has 13 residues. The CDR3 DNA is TGTGCCAGCAGCCCTTCTAGTGGCGGGGGCTACACCTTC. Translating it yields CASSPSSGGGYTF.

In its sample, this clonotype was seen a few times. The rearrangement links TRBV7-2 to TRBJ1-2; 9 bases map to TRBD1. This CDR3 contains 17 residues. CDR1 SGHTA and CDR2 FQGNSA come from the germline V gene. With 7 bases clipped from V and 5 bases from J, the junction kept 17 bases outside the gene matches. DNA of the CDR3: TGTGCCAGCACCCCGGAGGGGAACAGGGGGCGCCGATATGGCTACACCTTC. Amino acid sequence: CASTPEGNRGRRYGYTF.

This chain connects TRBV28 to TRBJ1-2; D may be TRBD1 (5 bases). The length of the CDR3 is 15 residues. Trimming left V 1 base short and J 3 bases short, with 12 bases between. Per the germline V gene, CDR1 is MDHEN and CDR2 is SYDVKM. The CDR3 coding sequence is TGTGCCAGCAGTTTATACCCTTGGGACCACTATGGCTACACCTTC. Translated: CASSLYPWDHYGYTF.